This T cell receptor (beta chain) came from a study of identical twins. Overall study results and limits: It was out-of-frame TCR alpha sharing in monozygotic twins that models underestimated. The abundant beta clonotypes from cord blood had fewer insertions, and memory repertoires had none of this.

TCRdb re-analysed the 5' RACE reads in MiXCR, keeping a single row per CDR3 protein. In the table there are approximately 530,000 distinct CDR3 sequences, more than 20% of which are singletons. The ends lost 5 bases at V and 2 bases at J; junction bases unmatched: 1. The germline CDR1 and CDR2 sequences are ENHRY and SYGVKD. The CDR3 totals 13 residues. Healthy Caucasians, and only they, were the donors. This clonotype was detected a few times. The antigen is undetermined. These records were also assigned to another study, of yellow fever vaccine responses in identical twins. Turning to that study: Vaccine-induced T cell responses in twins were reportedly observed to appear partly convergent, partly personalized.

The sequencing sample was made of CD4+ T cells sorted from blood. This chain uses TRBV10-3 with TRBJ1-2; 8 bases map to TRBD1. This TCR was sampled from a woman between 18 and 30 years old in good health. CDR3 bases: TGTGCCATCAGTACAGGGGGAAACTATGGCTACACCTTC. Amino acids: CAISTGGNYGYTF.